The 32 T cell receptor beta chains below all came from one sample that was sequenced in a study of blood T cell repertoires in COVID-19. Profiling relied on immunoSEQ multiplex PCR, and the TCRdb table lists in-frame clones only, not all of them. The table lists more than 300,000 clones, under 90% of them singletons. The sequencing input was peripheral blood. The receptors shown here come from a woman aged 25-40 years with COVID-19, enrolled during active disease.

The rearrangement joins TRBV12-5 to TRBJ2-4; D is possibly TRBD2 (6 bases). The germline V gene has CDR1 LGHNT and CDR2 FRNRAP. This CDR3 spans 16 amino acids. Trimming cost V 6 bases and J 0 bases, with 15 bases left between them. For the CDR3, the DNA is TGTGCTAGTGGCACCAGAGGAGGGGAAGCCAAAAACATTCAGTACTTC. It codes for CASGTRGGEAKNIQYF. The full variable domain, completed using reference TRBV12-5 and TRBJ2-4, is DARVTQTPRHKVTEMGQEVTMRCQPILGHNTVFWYRQTMMQGLELLAYFRNRAPLDDSGMPKDRFSAEMPDATLATLKIQPSEPRDSAVYFCASGTRGGEAKNIQYFGAGTRLSVL.

V and J are TRBV19 and TRBJ2-3; a possible D gene is TRBD2 (5 bases). CDR1 and CDR2 from the germline V gene are LNHDA and SQIVND (reference sequence). V lost 2 bases and J lost 6, with 15 bases in between. CDR3 length: 15 residues. Here the CDR3 reads CASSIKWGVQDTQYF. The CDR3, as DNA: TGTGCCAGTAGTATAAAGTGGGGAGTGCAGGATACGCAGTATTTT.

The J gene is TRBJ2-7, the V gene TRBV5-4; 7 nucleotides match TRBD1. The CDR3 totals 14 residues. Germline-derived CDR1 and CDR2 are SGHNT and YYREEE (reference sequence). With V trimmed by 0 bases and J by 3 bases, 3 bases remained unmatched. CDR3 DNA: TGTGCCAGCAGCTTGGCAGGACAGGTCTACGAGCAGTACGTC. Its protein is CASSLAGQVYEQYV.

This chain uses TRBV28 with TRBJ1-1, with D hard to call. V gave up 5 bases and J gave up 4 bases, with 11 bases separating them. CDR1 and CDR2 from the germline V gene are MDHEN and SYDVKM. CDR3 size: 13 residues. The CDR3 reads CASSTLLRTEAFF. The CDR3 DNA sequence: TGTGCCAGCAGTACTCTGCTACGCACTGAAGCTTTCTTT.

The J gene is TRBJ2-7, the V gene TRBV28; TRBD2 aligns across 9 bases. The V gene end was trimmed by 4 bases and the J gene end by 3 bases; junction bases not matched to a gene: 1. Germline assignment: CDR1 MDHEN and CDR2 SYDVKM. The CDR3 is 13 amino acids. The CDR3, as DNA: TGTGCCAGCAGTTCAGCGGGGGGCTACGAGCAGTACGTC. It encodes CASSSAGGYEQYV.

The rearrangement uses TRBV6-2 or TRBV6-3 and TRBJ1-2; the D gene is possibly TRBD1 (5 bases). CDR1 and CDR2 from the germline V gene are MNHEY and SVGEGT. Between the trimmed V and J ends, which lost 4 bases and 5 bases, there was a span of 14 bases. The CDR3 extends over 14 amino acids. The CDR3 nucleotides read TGTGCCAGCAGTTTGGGGGGGATACCGTATGGCTACACCTTC. Amino acids: CASSLGGIPYGYTF.

The rearrangement joins TRBV6-5 to TRBJ2-2; maybe TRBD2 (5 bases). CDR3 length equals 14 residues. V shed 0 bases and J shed 7 bases, with 9 bases lying between them. Germline loops: CDR1 MNHEY, CDR2 SVGAGI. In DNA form, the CDR3 reads TGTGCCAGCAGTTACTCTCGGGGAGTCGGGGAGCTGTTTTTT. Protein: CASSYSRGVGELFF.

V gene TRBV4-3 combines with J gene TRBJ1-2; D remains ambiguous. V lost 4 bases to trimming and J lost 2 bases, with 8 bases between them. CDR1 LGHNA and CDR2 YSLEER come from the germline V gene. The CDR3 length is 13 residues. The CDR3 DNA sequence: TGCGCCAGCAGCCGGGCGGGGAACTATGGCTACACCTTC. It translates to CASSRAGNYGYTF.

A remark on this clone: An end of the junction does not agree with germline; a read error may underlie this. The J gene is TRBJ2-3, the V gene TRBV7-2; D perhaps matches TRBD2 (7 bases). This CDR3 spans 18 amino acids. Per the germline V gene, CDR1 is SGHTA and CDR2 is FQGNSA. The CDR3 DNA follows: TGTGCCAGCACCTTATGGGGCGTTGTGGGGGGGCCGACAGATACGCAGTATTTT. This gives the protein CASTLWGVVGGPTDTQYF.

The genes are TRBV7-3 and TRBJ2-7; TRBD2 matches 12 bases. CDR3 size: 15 residues. V lost 2 bases, J lost 3 bases, and 2 bases stayed unmatched. CDR1 is SGHTA and CDR2 is FQGTGA in the germline V gene. Here the CDR3 DNA reads TGTGCCAGCAGCTTAGGACTAGCGGGGCTCTACGAGCAGTACTTC. Amino acid sequence: CASSLGLAGLYEQYF.

The rearrangement links TRBV7-9 to TRBJ2-2, with D possibly being TRBD2 (6 bases). CDR1 and CDR2 (germline): SEHNR, FQNEAQ (reference sequence). The germline V and J ends were trimmed by 1 base and 0 bases, with 9 bases remaining between them. This CDR3 contains 16 residues. In nucleotides, the CDR3 is TGTGCCAGCAGCTTAGGACGCGGGGCGAACACCGGGGAGCTGTTTTTT. Its protein is CASSLGRGANTGELFF.

This clone appeared a few times. The rearrangement links TRBV19 to TRBJ1-5; 7 bases agree with TRBD1. The CDR3 length is 17 residues. CDR1 and CDR2 (germline): LNHDA, SQIVND (reference sequence). With 4 bases clipped from V and 9 bases from J, the junction kept 18 bases outside the gene matches. CDR3 DNA sequence: TGTGCCAGTAGTAGATTTTTAGGACAGGCCCTTAAGTGGCCCCAGCATTTT. Amino acids: CASSRFLGQALKWPQHF. Combining the CDR3 with reference TRBV19 and TRBJ1-5 gives the whole variable domain DGGITQSPKYLFRKEGQNVTLSCEQNLNHDAMYWYRQDPGQGLRLIYYSQIVNDFQKGDIAEGYSVSREKKESFPLTVTSAQKNPTAFYLCASSRFLGQALKWPQHFGDGTRLSIL.

The gene calls are TRBV27 and TRBJ2-1, with a tentative D call TRBD2 (6 bases). CDR3 size: 14 residues. CDR1 MNHEY and CDR2 SMNVEV come from the germline V gene (reference sequence). V dropped 8 bases and J dropped 0 bases, with 11 bases sitting between them. The CDR3 DNA sequence: TGTGCCAGCGGAGGGCTTAGCTCCTACAATGAGCAGTTCTTC. This translates into CASGGLSSYNEQFF.

V gene TRBV19 combines with J gene TRBJ1-1, with D possibly being TRBD1 (5 bases). This CDR3 spans 13 amino acids. The germline V gene has CDR1 LNHDA and CDR2 SQIVND (reference sequence). V dropped 7 bases and J dropped 0 bases, with 9 bases sitting between them. The CDR3: CASTPRVNTEAFF. Here the CDR3 DNA reads TGTGCCAGTACCCCCAGGGTGAACACTGAAGCTTTCTTT.

This chain joins TRBV10-3 and TRBJ2-3, with D tentatively TRBD1 (6 bases). This CDR3 is 13 amino acids long. Trimming cost V 7 bases and J 4 bases, with 12 bases left between them. The germline gives CDR1 ENHRY, CDR2 SYGVKD. The CDR3 spells CAINSPGADTQYF. The CDR3, as DNA: TGTGCCATCAACTCCCCAGGGGCAGATACGCAGTATTTT.

The gene calls are TRBV19 and TRBJ1-1; no clear D. Per germline, CDR1 LNHDA and CDR2 SQIVND (reference sequence). V shed 3 bases and J shed 5 bases, with 13 bases lying between them. The CDR3 loop spans 14 amino acids. The CDR3 region is CASSMGSEGTEAFF. The CDR3 DNA reads as TGTGCCAGTAGTATGGGTTCGGAGGGAACTGAAGCTTTCTTT.

The rearrangement joins TRBV9 to TRBJ2-5; 7 bases line up with TRBD2. The CDR3 is made up of 15 amino acids. The V gene's germline CDR1 is SGDLS and CDR2 YYNGEE. With 2 bases clipped from V and 5 bases from J, the junction kept 9 bases outside the gene matches. This chain's CDR3 is CASSVRTSSVETQYF. CDR3 coding DNA: TGTGCCAGCAGCGTTAGGACTAGTTCGGTGGAGACCCAGTACTTC.

This clone was seen a few times. The rearrangement links TRBV16 to TRBJ1-2, with 11 bases matching TRBD1. The V and J ends lost 2 bases and 7 bases, in that order; junction bases with no gene match: 6. The CDR3 covers 15 residues. Germline V CDR1 and CDR2: KGHSY, FQNENV. CDR3 bases: TGTGCCAGCAGCCAACCAGGGACAGGGGGGTTTGGCTACACCTTC. The encoded protein is CASSQPGTGGFGYTF.

This chain connects TRBV9 to TRBJ2-7, with D uncertain. The V gene lost 0 bases and the J gene lost 2 bases, with 9 bases spanning the gap. Germline V gene lookup returns CDR1 SGDLS and CDR2 YYNGEE. This CDR3 has 14 residues. CDR3: CASSVEAITYEQYF. As DNA, the CDR3 is TGTGCCAGCAGCGTAGAAGCTATCACCTACGAGCAGTACTTC.

V gene TRBV7-9 combines with J gene TRBJ2-3; D is possibly TRBD2 (6 bases). Germline loops: CDR1 SEHNR, CDR2 FQNEAQ (reference sequence). The CDR3 spans 16 residues. V lost 1 base, J lost 2 bases, and 13 bases lay in between. CDR3 region: CASSLDRGSNTDTQYF. The CDR3 DNA is TGTGCCAGCAGCTTAGATCGGGGGTCTAACACAGATACGCAGTATTTT.

The chain has TRBV14 and TRBJ1-3; D call uncertain. CDR3 length equals 12 residues. Germline loops: CDR1 SGHDN, CDR2 FVKESK. V lost 4 bases, J lost 8 bases, and 9 bases lay in between. Here the CDR3 reads CASSPRFHTIYF. The CDR3 coding sequence is TGTGCCAGCAGCCCCAGGTTCCACACCATATATTTT.

This chain joins TRBV5-1 and TRBJ2-1; 11 bases fit TRBD2. Germline V lookup: CDR1 SGHRS, CDR2 YFSETQ. V lost 4 bases to trimming and J lost 0 bases; unmatched junction nucleotides: 9. This CDR3 region has 18 residues. CDR3 DNA sequence: TGCGCCAGCAGCACACTATCTAGCGGGGGGTCCTCCTACAATGAGCAGTTCTTC. Translated, it gives CASSTLSSGGSSYNEQFF.

Comments on this clone: One end of the junction fails to match germline, which may point to a read error. CDR3 DNA sequence: TGTGCCGGCAGCGGCGGACAGGACCTCTCTGGGGCCAACGTCCTGACTTTC. Its translation: CAGSGGQDLSGANVLTF. The rearrangement joins TRBV5-4 to TRBJ2-6, with 7 bases aligning to TRBD1. The CDR3 spans 17 residues. In germline, CDR1 is SGHNT, CDR2 YYREEE (reference sequence).

In regard to this clone: One junction end does not reproduce the germline sequence, and a read error may be involved. V usage is TRBV7-9 and J usage is TRBJ1-1, with 8 bases matching TRBD1. The germline gives CDR1 SEHNR, CDR2 FQNEAQ (reference sequence). The CDR3 sequence is 12 residues long. CDR3 in amino acids: CASSTQGAEAFF. The CDR3 region has the DNA TGTGCCAGCAGCACTCAGGGGGCTGAGGCTTTCTTT.

The chain joins TRBV7-8 to TRBJ2-7, with TRBD1 matching 9 bases. J was trimmed by 2 bases and V by 5 bases; bases with no gene match: 7. The CDR3 covers 15 residues. CDR1 and CDR2 from the germline V gene are SGHVS and FQNEAQ. The CDR3 sequence: CASSSLWDRAYEQYF. CDR3 coding DNA: TGTGCCAGCAGCAGTTTGTGGGACAGGGCCTACGAGCAGTACTTC. The full variable domain, rest sourced from reference TRBV7-8 and TRBJ2-7, is GAGVSQSPRYKVAKRGQDVALRCDPISGHVSLFWYQQALGQGPEFLTYFQNEAQLDKSGLPSDRFFAERPEGSVSTLKIQRTQQEDSAVYLCASSSLWDRAYEQYFGPGTRLTVT.

The chain has TRBV6-5 and TRBJ1-4; possible D gene TRBD1, 5 bases. CDR3 length: 15 residues. V was clipped by 6 bases and J by 2 bases, with 13 bases between them. CDR1 is MNHEY and CDR2 is SVGAGI in the germline V gene. The CDR3 is CASRAGGGTNEKLFF. The CDR3 DNA is TGTGCCAGCAGGGCGGGCGGGGGGACTAATGAAAAACTGTTTTTT.

The rearrangement links TRBV30 to TRBJ1-3, with a weak D call TRBD1 (5 bases). The CDR3 length is 14 residues. CDR1 is GTSNPN and CDR2 is SVGIG in the germline V gene (reference sequence). The V end was cut by 1 base, the J end by 3 bases, with 10 bases between. This chain's CDR3 is CAWSDGTYGNTIYF. CDR3 bases: TGTGCCTGGAGTGATGGGACTTATGGAAACACCATATATTTT.

This clone was seen only a few times. This chain links TRBV6-5 with TRBJ2-7, with unresolved D. Trimming cost V 0 bases and J 2 bases, with 11 bases left between them. Germline values: CDR1 MNHEY, CDR2 SVGAGI. The CDR3 totals 15 residues. CDR3 bases: TGTGCCAGCAGTTACTCGTCCGGAACTACCTACGAGCAGTACTTC. The encoded protein is CASSYSSGTTYEQYF.

The CDR3 spells CASSATGWNTEAFF. CDR3 DNA sequence: TGCGCCAGCAGCGCGACAGGGTGGAACACTGAAGCTTTCTTT. The rearrangement uses TRBV10-2 and TRBJ1-1, with 7 positions matching TRBD1. In germline, CDR1 is WSHSY, CDR2 SAAADI. The CDR3 loop spans 14 amino acids. Trimming at V came to 6 bases and at J to 1 base, leaving 5 bases not matched to a gene.

The rearrangement links TRBV7-2 to TRBJ2-7; 9 nucleotides agree with TRBD2. Trimming cost V 5 bases and J 6 bases; bases outside gene matches: 11. The CDR3 extends over 15 amino acids. Per the germline V gene, CDR1 is SGHTA and CDR2 is FQGNSA. The CDR3 loop reads CASSTPQRGAPEQYF. In DNA, the CDR3 is TGTGCCAGCAGCACCCCGCAGCGGGGGGCACCCGAGCAGTACTTC.

This clone was seen a handful of times. J is TRBJ1-2 and V is TRBV7-8, with D possibly TRBD1 on 5 matching bases. In germline, CDR1 is SGHVS, CDR2 FQNEAQ. The CDR3 extends over 14 amino acids. V lost 5 bases and J 4 bases, leaving 14 bases between the germline ends. Here the CDR3 DNA reads TGTGCCAGCAGCCTGCGGGACGGATTCTATGGCTACACCTTC. Encoded protein: CASSLRDGFYGYTF.

V and J are TRBV7-2 and TRBJ2-2; weak D call: TRBD1 (5 bases). Trimming shortened V by 2 bases and J by 1 base, and 11 bases separated the two germline ends. The CDR3 has 16 amino acids. CDR1 and CDR2 (germline): SGHTA, FQGNSA. The CDR3 nucleotides read TGTGCCAGCAGCTTAAGGACACCTTTGAACACCGGGGAGCTGTTTTTT. Encoded protein: CASSLRTPLNTGELFF. The variable domain in full, completed from reference TRBV7-2 and TRBJ2-2, reads GAGVSQSPSNKVTEKGKDVELRCDPISGHTALYWYRQSLGQGLEFLIYFQGNSAPDKSGLPSDRFSAERTGGSVSTLTIQRTQQEDSAVYLCASSLRTPLNTGELFFGEGSRLTVL.